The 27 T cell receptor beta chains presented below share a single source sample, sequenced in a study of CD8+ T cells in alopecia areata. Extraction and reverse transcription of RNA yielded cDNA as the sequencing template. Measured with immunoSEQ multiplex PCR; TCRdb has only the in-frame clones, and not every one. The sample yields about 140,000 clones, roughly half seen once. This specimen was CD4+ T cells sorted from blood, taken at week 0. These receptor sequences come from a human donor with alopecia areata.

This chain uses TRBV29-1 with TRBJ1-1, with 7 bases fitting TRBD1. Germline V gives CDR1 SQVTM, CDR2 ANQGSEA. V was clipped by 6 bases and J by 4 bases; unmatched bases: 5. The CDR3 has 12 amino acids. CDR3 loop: CSVATGSTEAFF. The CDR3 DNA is TGCAGCGTCGCGACAGGGTCCACTGAAGCTTTCTTT. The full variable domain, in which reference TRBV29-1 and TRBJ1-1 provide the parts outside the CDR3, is SAVISQKPSRDICQRGTSLTIQCQVDSQVTMMFWYRQQPGQSLTLIATANQGSEATYESGFVIDKFPISRPNLTFSTLTVSNMSPEDSSIYLCSVATGSTEAFFGQGTRLTVV.

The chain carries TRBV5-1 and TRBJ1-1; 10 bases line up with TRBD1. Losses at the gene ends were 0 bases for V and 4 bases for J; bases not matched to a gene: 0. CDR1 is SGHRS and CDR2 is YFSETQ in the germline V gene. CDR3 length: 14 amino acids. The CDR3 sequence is CASSLGTGGTEAFF. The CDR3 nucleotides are TGCGCCAGCAGCTTGGGGACAGGGGGCACTGAAGCTTTCTTT.

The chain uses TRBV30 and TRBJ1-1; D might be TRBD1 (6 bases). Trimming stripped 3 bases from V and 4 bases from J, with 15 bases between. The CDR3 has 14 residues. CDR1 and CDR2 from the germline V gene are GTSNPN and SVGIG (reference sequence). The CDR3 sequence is CAWRTLQGITEAFF. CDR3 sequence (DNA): TGTGCCTGGAGAACGCTACAGGGAATCACTGAAGCTTTCTTT.

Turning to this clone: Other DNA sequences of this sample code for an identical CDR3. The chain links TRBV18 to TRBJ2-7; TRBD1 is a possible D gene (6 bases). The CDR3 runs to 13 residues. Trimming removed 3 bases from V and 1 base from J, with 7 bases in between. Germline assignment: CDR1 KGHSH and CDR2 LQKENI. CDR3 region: CASSPTGSYEQYF. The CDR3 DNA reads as TGTGCCAGCTCACCGACAGGTTCCTACGAGCAGTACTTC. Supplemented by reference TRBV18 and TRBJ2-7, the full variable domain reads NAGVMQNPRHLVRRRGQEARLRCSPMKGHSHVYWYRQLPEEGLKFMVYLQKENIIDESGMPKERFSAEFPKEGPSILRIQQVVRGDSAAYFCASSPTGSYEQYFGPGTRLTVT.

For the CDR3, the DNA is TGTGCCTGGAGTTCAACGGAAAAACTGTTTTTT. Translation: CAWSSTEKLFF. J is TRBJ1-4 and V is TRBV30, with no clear D. The CDR3 extends over 11 amino acids. V was pared by 2 bases and J by 8 bases, with 6 bases between. Germline lookup yields CDR1 GTSNPN and CDR2 SVGIG (reference sequence). Full variable domain (remainder filled in from reference TRBV30 and TRBJ1-4): SQTIHQWPATLVQPVGSPLSLECTVEGTSNPNLYWYRQAAGRGLQLLFYSVGIGQISSEVPQNLSASRPQDRQFILSSKKLLLSDSGFYLCAWSSTEKLFFGSGTQLSVL.

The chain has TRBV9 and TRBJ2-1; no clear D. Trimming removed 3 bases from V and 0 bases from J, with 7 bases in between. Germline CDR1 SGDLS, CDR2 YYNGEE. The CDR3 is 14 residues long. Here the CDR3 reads CASSESSSYNEQFF. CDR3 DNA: TGTGCCAGCAGCGAATCGAGCTCCTACAATGAGCAGTTCTTC.

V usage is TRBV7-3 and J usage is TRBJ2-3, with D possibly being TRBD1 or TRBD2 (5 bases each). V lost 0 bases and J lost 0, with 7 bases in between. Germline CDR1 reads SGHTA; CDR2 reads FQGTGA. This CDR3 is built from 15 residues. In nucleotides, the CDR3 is TGTGCCAGCAGCTTAACTCGGGACAGCACAGATACGCAGTATTTT. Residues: CASSLTRDSTDTQYF.

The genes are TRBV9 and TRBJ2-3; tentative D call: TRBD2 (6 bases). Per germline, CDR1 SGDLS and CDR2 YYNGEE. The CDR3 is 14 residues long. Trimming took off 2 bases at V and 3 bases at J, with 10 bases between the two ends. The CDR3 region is CASSVGSTTDTQYF. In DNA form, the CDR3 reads TGTGCCAGCAGCGTCGGGAGTACGACAGATACGCAGTATTTT.

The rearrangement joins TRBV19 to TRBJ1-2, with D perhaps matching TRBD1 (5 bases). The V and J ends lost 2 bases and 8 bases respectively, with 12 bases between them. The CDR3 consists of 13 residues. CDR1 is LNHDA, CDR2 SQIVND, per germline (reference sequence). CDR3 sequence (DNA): TGTGCCAGTAGTATAAACACCGGGGCCGGCTACACCTTC. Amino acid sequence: CASSINTGAGYTF.

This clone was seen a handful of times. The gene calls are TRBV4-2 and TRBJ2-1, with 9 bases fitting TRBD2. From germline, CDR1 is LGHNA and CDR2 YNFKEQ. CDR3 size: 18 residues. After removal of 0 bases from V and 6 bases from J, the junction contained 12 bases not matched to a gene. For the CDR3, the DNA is TGTGCCAGCAGCCAAGATAAGAGGGGACTAGCTGCCTTCAATGAGCAGTTCTTC. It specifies CASSQDKRGLAAFNEQFF.

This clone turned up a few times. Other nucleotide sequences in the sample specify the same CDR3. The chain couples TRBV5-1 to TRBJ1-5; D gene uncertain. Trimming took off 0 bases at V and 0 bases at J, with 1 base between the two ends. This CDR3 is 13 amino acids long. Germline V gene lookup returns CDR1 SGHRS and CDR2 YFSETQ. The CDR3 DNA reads TGCGCCAGCAGCTTGGATAGCAATCAGCCCCAGCATTTT. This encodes CASSLDSNQPQHF.

This chain's CDR3 is CASLRTPQETQYF. CDR3 DNA: TGTGCCAGCCTACGGACACCCCAAGAGACCCAGTACTTC. The V and J genes are TRBV7-9 and TRBJ2-5, with D tentatively TRBD1 (5 bases). Germline CDR1 is SEHNR and CDR2 is FQNEAQ (reference sequence). With 8 bases removed from V and 1 base from J, the gap between germline ends came to 11 bases. This CDR3 comprises 13 residues.

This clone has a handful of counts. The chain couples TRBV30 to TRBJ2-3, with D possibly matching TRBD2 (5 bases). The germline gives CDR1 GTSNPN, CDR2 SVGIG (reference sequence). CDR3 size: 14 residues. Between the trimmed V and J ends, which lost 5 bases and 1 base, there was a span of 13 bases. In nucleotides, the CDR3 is TGTGCCTGGGGGAGCGGAGCCGGCACAGATACGCAGTATTTT. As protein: CAWGSGAGTDTQYF.

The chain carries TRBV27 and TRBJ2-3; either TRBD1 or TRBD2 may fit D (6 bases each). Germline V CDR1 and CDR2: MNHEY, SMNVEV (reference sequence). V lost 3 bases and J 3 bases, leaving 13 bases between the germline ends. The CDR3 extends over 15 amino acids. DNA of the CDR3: TGTGCCAGCAGTTTGGGGGGCTTGGGTACAGATACGCAGTATTTT. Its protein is CASSLGGLGTDTQYF.

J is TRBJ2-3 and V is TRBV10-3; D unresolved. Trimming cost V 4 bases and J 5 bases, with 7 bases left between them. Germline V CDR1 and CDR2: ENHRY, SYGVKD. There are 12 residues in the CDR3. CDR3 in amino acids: CAISGTLDTQYF. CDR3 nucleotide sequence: TGTGCCATCAGTGGCACCCTAGATACGCAGTATTTT.

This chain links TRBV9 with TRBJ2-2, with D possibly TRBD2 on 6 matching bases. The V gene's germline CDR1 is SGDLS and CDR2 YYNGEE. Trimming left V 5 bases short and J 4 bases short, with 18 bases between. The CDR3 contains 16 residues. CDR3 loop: CASRLVGTLLTGELFF. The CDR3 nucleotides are TGTGCCAGCAGACTCGTCGGGACTCTTCTCACCGGGGAGCTGTTTTTT.

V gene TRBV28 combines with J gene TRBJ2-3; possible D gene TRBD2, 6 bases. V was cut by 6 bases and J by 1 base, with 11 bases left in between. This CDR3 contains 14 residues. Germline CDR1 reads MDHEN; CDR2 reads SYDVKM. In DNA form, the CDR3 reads TGTGCCAGCAGCCTTAGCGGCGGCACAGATACGCAGTATTTT. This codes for CASSLSGGTDTQYF.

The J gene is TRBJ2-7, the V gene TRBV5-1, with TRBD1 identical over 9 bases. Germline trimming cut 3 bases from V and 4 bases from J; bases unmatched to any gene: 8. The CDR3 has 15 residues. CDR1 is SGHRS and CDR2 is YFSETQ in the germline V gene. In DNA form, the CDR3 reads TGCGCCAGCAGCTCGGGACAGGGAACAGTTTACGAGCAGTACTTC. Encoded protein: CASSSGQGTVYEQYF.

The CDR3: CASSPVDARQETQYF. CDR3 bases: TGTGCCAGCTCACCAGTCGACGCCAGACAAGAGACCCAGTACTTC. The chain has TRBV18 and TRBJ2-5; D not resolved. Germline values: CDR1 KGHSH, CDR2 LQKENI. The CDR3 loop spans 15 amino acids. Deletions cut 2 bases from V and 2 bases from J, with 12 bases between.

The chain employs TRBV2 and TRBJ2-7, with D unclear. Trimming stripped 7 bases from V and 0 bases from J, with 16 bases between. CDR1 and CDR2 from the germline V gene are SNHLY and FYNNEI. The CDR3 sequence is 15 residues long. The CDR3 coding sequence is TGTGCCAGCAAGGTGCTCGGTCGGAGCTCCTACGAGCAGTACTTC. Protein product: CASKVLGRSSYEQYF.

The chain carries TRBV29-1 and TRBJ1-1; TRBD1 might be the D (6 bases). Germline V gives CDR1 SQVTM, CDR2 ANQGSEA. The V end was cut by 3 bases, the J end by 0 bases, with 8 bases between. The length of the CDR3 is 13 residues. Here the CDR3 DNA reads TGCAGCGTTGAGGGGGGCCTGAACACTGAAGCTTTCTTT. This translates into CSVEGGLNTEAFF.

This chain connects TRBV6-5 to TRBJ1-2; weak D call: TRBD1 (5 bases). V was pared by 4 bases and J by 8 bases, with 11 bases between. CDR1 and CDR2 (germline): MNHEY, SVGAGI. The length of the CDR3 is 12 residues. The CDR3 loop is CASSSPRGGYTF. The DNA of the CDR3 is TGTGCCAGCAGTTCCCCTCGGGGCGGCTACACCTTC.

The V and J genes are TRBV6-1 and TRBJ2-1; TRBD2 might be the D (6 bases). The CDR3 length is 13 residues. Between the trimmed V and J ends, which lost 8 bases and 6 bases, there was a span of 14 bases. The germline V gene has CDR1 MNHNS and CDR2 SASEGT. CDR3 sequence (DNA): TGTGCCAGCTTGTCGGGAGTGGGCAATGAGCAGTTCTTC. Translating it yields CASLSGVGNEQFF.

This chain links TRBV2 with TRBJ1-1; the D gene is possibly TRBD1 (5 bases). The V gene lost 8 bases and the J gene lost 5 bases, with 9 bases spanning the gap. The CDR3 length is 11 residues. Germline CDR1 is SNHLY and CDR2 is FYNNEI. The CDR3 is CASGKGTEAFF. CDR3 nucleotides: TGTGCCAGCGGGAAGGGGACTGAAGCTTTCTTT.

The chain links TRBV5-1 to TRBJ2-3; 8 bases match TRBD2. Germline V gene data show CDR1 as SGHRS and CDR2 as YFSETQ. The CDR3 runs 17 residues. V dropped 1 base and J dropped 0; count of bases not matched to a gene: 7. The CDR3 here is CASSLSPAGASTDTQYF. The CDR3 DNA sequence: TGCGCCAGCAGCTTGAGCCCAGCGGGAGCGAGCACAGATACGCAGTATTTT.

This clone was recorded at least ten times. The CDR3 coding sequence is TGTGCCAGCAGCTTTCGAAGACAGGGGGCCGGGGAGCTGTTTTTT. This codes for CASSFRRQGAGELFF. V is TRBV11-2 and J is TRBJ2-2; 9 positions match TRBD1. Germline trimming cut 3 bases from V and 6 bases from J; bases unmatched to any gene: 5. This CDR3 is built from 15 residues. The germline V gene encodes CDR1 SGHAT and CDR2 FQNNGV.

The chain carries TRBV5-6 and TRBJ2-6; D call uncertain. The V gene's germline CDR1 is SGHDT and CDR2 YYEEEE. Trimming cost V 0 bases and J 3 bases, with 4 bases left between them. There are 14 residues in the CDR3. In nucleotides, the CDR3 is TGTGCCAGCAGCTTGGGAGTTGGGGCCAACGTCCTGACTTTC. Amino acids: CASSLGVGANVLTF.